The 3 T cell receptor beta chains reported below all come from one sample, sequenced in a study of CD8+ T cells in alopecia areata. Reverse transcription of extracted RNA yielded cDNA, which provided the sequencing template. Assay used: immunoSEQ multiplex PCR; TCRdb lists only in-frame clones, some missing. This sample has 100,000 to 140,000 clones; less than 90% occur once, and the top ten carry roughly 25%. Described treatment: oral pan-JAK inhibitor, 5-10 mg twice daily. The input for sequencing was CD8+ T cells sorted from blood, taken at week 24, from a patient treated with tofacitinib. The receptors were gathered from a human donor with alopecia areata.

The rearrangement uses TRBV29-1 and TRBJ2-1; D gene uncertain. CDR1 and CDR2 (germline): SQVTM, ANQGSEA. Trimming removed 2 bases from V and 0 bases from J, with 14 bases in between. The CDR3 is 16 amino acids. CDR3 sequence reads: CSVEHKIPSSYNEQFF. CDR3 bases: TGCAGCGTTGAACATAAGATCCCAAGCTCCTACAATGAGCAGTTCTTC.

The CDR3 nucleotides are TGTGCCAGCAGTGAAGTGGTGCTGACACTGTACTTC. Its protein is CASSEVVLTLYF. This chain connects TRBV6-1 to TRBJ2-5, with D unresolved. Trimming pared 1 base from V and 13 bases from J, leaving 13 bases between. This CDR3 spans 12 amino acids. CDR1 and CDR2 (germline): MNHNS, SASEGT.

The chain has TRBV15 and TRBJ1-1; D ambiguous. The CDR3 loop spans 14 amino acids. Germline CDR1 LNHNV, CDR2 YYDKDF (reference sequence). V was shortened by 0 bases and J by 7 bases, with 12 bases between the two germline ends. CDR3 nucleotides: TGTGCCACCAGCAGAGAGGAGACCTCGGATGAAGCTTTCTTT. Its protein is CATSREETSDEAFF.